Below, one T cell receptor beta chain is given with its context. The target of this receptor is not known. Base qualities are missing; no much larger clone stands one base away. According to the study, the label for this sample's time point signals: baseline before first vaccination. In light of the paper, this sample's treatment or condition label describes: meningococcal conjugate vaccine given as trial control. The vaccinee samples were drawn from two UK trials, COV001 and COV002, one of which was a single-blind randomized controlled phase 2/3 trial testing AZD1222 (ChAdOx1 nCoV-19) in healthy adults. Trial participant PBMC samples were collected at day 0 and day 28 after the second dose for TCRbeta chain sequencing. These data come from a study of T cell responses to AZD1222 COVID-19 vaccine (dated by TCRdb to about 2021). As for the study more broadly: TCR sequencing was performed for over 230 trial participants, of whom around 200 were given two doses of AZD1222 and around 25 were given two doses of MenACWY control vaccine. Trial participants were enrolled by age into 18-55, 56-69 and 70-plus year subgroups, with roughly 160, 29 and 62 TCR-sequenced participants respectively. Study-level results and caveats: Reportedly, close to half of the unique spike-specific TCRs recognized epitopes lying outside the regions that are mutated in the B.1.351 and B.1.1.7 variants. A significant rise in spike-specific TCR breadth and depth was observed after two AZD1222 doses relative to day 0 and relative to MenACWY recipients. Most participants were white British and females outnumbered males, and the authors suggested that clonal diversity may have been underestimated. Because no day 14 peak-response samples were available, the repertoires could be characterized only after the peak T cell response. Conclusions about previously exposed vaccinees were limited because only six AZD1222 recipients were SARS-CoV-2 seropositive at baseline. The 56-69-year group was small, and its depth increase did not reach significance, likely because of low power. The vaccine-associated CD4 TCRs covered the entire spike protein, and the dominant responses fell in regions 160-218 and 743-854.

CDR1 and CDR2 are drawn from the germline V gene (reference sequence): GTSNPN, SVGIG. V loses 4 bases, J loses 4 bases, and the germline ends lie 14 bases apart. Counted from cysteine to phenylalanine, this CDR3 has 14 amino acids. Solely the CDR3 DNA is kept, with 42 bases framed from the first base. The CDR3 regions of human TCRbeta chains were analyzed by immunosequencing. As for the original processing: Repertoire TCRs were matched against a reference library of SARS-CoV-2-specific TCRs generated with the MIRA antigen-specificity platform. Breadth meant the fraction of unique TCRs that were SARS-CoV-2-associated, whereas depth meant the fraction of total T cells that were SARS-CoV-2-associated. Using the MIRA data, each spike-specific TCR was mapped to the spike region that the TCR reacts to and placed in a CD4 or CD8 class. Log10-transformed breadth and depth values were compared by one-way ANOVA with Sidak's multiple comparisons tests. Imported from immuneACCESS, the table was reduced by TCRdb to in-frame sequences with V and J called. These copies leave out some clones; in studies compared against another copy, an unresolved V gene accounts for under half, and the cause of the remainder is not known. Clone size and V and J calls were adopted from that table, with D and trimming inferred from the DNA. This sample is represented by around 84,000 clones; about 90% of them were singletons. Of the sample, about a tenth falls within the top ten clones.

Sequenced material: peripheral blood, taken on day 0 of MenACWY control vaccination. This sequence uses TRBV30 and TRBJ2-1, with a weak D call of TRBD1 (6 bases match). The TCR originated in an adult in good health. The DNA is as follows: TGTGCCTGGAACCAGAAGGGGGTTTACAATGAGCAGTTCTTC. It translates as CAWNQKGVYNEQFF. The variable domain in full, with residues beyond the CDR3 obtained from the reference TRBV30 and TRBJ2-1 genes, is SQTIHQWPATLVQPVGSPLSLECTVEGTSNPNLYWYRQAAGRGLQLLFYSVGIGQISSEVPQNLSASRPQDRQFILSSKKLLLSDSGFYLCAWNQKGVYNEQFFGPGTRLTVL.